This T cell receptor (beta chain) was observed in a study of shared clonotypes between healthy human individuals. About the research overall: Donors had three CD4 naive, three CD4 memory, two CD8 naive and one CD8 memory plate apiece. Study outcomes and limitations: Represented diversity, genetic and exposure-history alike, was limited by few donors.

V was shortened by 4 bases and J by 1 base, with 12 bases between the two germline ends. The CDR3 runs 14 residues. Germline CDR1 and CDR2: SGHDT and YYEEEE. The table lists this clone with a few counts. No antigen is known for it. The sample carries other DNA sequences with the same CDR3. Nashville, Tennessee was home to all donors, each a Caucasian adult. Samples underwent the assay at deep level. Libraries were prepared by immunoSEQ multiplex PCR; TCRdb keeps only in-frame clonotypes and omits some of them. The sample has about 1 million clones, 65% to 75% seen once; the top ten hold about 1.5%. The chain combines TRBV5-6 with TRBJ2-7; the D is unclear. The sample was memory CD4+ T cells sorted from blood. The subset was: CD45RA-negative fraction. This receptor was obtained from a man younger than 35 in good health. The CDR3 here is CASSLGFRSYEQYF. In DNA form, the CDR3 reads TGTGCCAGCAGCCTAGGGTTTAGGTCCTACGAGCAGTACTTC.